This T cell receptor (beta chain) is drawn from a study of blood T cell repertoires in COVID-19. How the authors handled the data: Amplification with reference gene primers provided the estimates of nucleated cell counts. Here immunoSEQ multiplex PCR was the method, and the copy in TCRdb shows in-frame clones only, minus some. The V and J calls and clone size are taken from that table; D and trimming were inferred from the DNA. The table shows 100,000 to 150,000 clones, with 79% occurring only once. Per germline, CDR1 SEHNR and CDR2 FQNEAQ (reference sequence). The CDR3 has 14 residues. Trimming removed 5 bases from V and 4 bases from J, with 14 bases in between.

The sequence was collected from a man aged 35 to 55 with active or convalescent COVID-19. The chain employs TRBV7-9 and TRBJ1-2; TRBD1 is a possible D gene (5 bases). Sequencing input: peripheral blood. CDR3 nucleotides: TGTGCCAGCAGCCCAGCGACCGGGGGCTATGGCTACACCTTC. Translated: CASSPATGGYGYTF.